A selection of T cell receptor beta chains follows, all from one sample in a study of blood T cell repertoires in COVID-19. Method: immunoSEQ multiplex PCR; TCRdb's copy keeps in-frame clones and lacks some. This sample has about 170,000 clones; roughly 80% occur once, and the top ten carry about 1.9%. The source material was peripheral blood. All receptors come from a woman aged 80 or older with acute or convalescent COVID-19. CDR3s include the opening cysteine and the closing phenylalanine or tryptophan. D genes are given only for firm matches. Clone size appears in some rows only: once, few, many, or a class for an expanded clone.

>TRBD2|TRBJ2-7|NA|TRBV18
CASSRTSGSIYEQYF
TGTGCCAGCTCACGGACTAGCGGGAGTATCTACGAGCAGTACTTC
>NA|TRBJ1-5|NA|TRBV10-3
CAISDSQGPQHF
TGTGCCATCAGTGATTCCCAGGGGCCCCAGCATTTT
>NA|TRBJ1-4|NA|TRBV7-3
CASSATGTPNEKLFF
TGTGCCAGCAGCGCCACAGGAACCCCTAATGAAAAACTGTTTTTT
>NA|TRBJ2-7|once|TRBV11-2
CASSLGRNSGEQYF
TGTGCCAGCAGCTTAGGCCGCAACAGCGGCGAGCAGTACTTC
>NA|TRBJ2-1|NA|TRBV24-1
CATSDSYNEQFF
TGTGCCACCAGTGACAGCTACAATGAGCAGTTCTTC
>NA|TRBJ2-3|NA|TRBV18
CASSPVPGDTDTQYF
TGTGCCAGCTCACCAGTTCCAGGGGACACAGATACGCAGTATTTT
>NA|TRBJ1-3|NA|TRBV11-2
CASTKLAGNTIYF
TGTGCCAGCACCAAGTTAGCTGGAAACACCATATATTTT
>NA|TRBJ2-1|once|TRBV6-5
CASRKQGVSEQFF
TGTGCCAGCAGGAAACAAGGGGTGAGTGAGCAGTTCTTC
>TRBD1|TRBJ2-7|NA|TRBV30
CAWSGQGVKGLSYEQYF
TGTGCCTGGAGTGGGCAGGGGGTAAAGGGCCTCTCCTACGAGCAGTACTTC
>NA|TRBJ1-2|NA|TRBV12-3/TRBV12-4
CASSRNYGYTF
TGTGCCAGCAGTCGGAACTATGGCTACACCTTC
>NA|TRBJ2-7|NA|TRBV7-3
CASSPGVPGQYHYEQYF
TGTGCCAGCAGCCCAGGGGTCCCGGGTCAGTACCACTACGAGCAGTACTTC
>NA|TRBJ2-5|NA|TRBV6-5
CASRATGRGETQYF
TGTGCCAGCAGAGCGACAGGCCGAGGGGAGACCCAGTACTTC
>NA|TRBJ1-5|NA|TRBV6-5
CASSPRGSNQPQHF
TGTGCCAGCAGTCCCCGGGGAAGCAATCAGCCCCAGCATTTT
>TRBD1|TRBJ1-6|once|TRBV30
CAWSRDRGGSPLHF
TGTGCCTGGAGTCGGGACAGGGGCGGTTCACCCCTCCACTTT
>TRBD1|TRBJ1-5|NA|TRBV4-3
CASSRPQGAYNQPQHF
TGCGCCAGCAGCCGTCCACAGGGGGCCTACAATCAGCCCCAGCATTTT
>NA|TRBJ1-1|NA|TRBV25-1
CASSHARQFYTEAFF
TGTGCCAGCAGTCACGCCAGACAGTTCTACACTGAAGCTTTCTTT
>NA|TRBJ1-1|NA|TRBV5-4
CANKWVGTEAFF
TGTGCCAACAAATGGGTCGGGACTGAAGCTTTCTTT
>NA|TRBJ2-7|NA|TRBV19
CASSIDRSYEQYF
TGTGCCAGTAGTATCGACAGATCCTACGAGCAGTACTTC
>TRBD1|TRBJ2-7|NA|TRBV5-1
CASSPGQGAYEQYF
TGCGCCAGCAGCCCGGGACAGGGGGCGTACGAGCAGTACTTC
>NA|TRBJ2-3|NA|TRBV3-1/TRBV3-2
CASSPRTDTQYF
TGTGCCAGCAGTCCTCGCACAGATACGCAGTATTTT
>NA|TRBJ2-2|NA|TRBV19
CASRVPGTHYTGELFF
TGTGCCAGTAGGGTCCCCGGGACACATTACACCGGGGAGCTGTTTTTT
>TRBD1|TRBJ1-3|NA|TRBV29-1
CSVRTGGAGNTIYF
TGCAGCGTCCGGACAGGGGGCGCTGGAAACACCATATATTTT
>TRBD1|TRBJ1-5|once|TRBV9
CASSGTDRDDQPQHF
TGTGCCAGCAGCGGAACCGACAGGGACGATCAGCCCCAGCATTTT